The 4 T cell receptor beta chains in this list originate from one sample, sequenced in a study of cytomegalovirus exposure and HLA in healthy donors. The PCR had 60 Vbeta and 13 Jbeta primers. Repertoires were generated with immunoSEQ multiplex PCR, while TCRdb's copy carries only in-frame clones and drops some. The sample records tens of thousands of clones, 75% to 80% being singletons. Sequenced: PBMCs. The receptors derive from a man aged 25-45 years in good health and CMV-seronegative.

The genes are TRBV11-2 and TRBJ2-1; D possibly corresponds to TRBD1 (6 bases). The CDR3 covers 16 residues. Trimming removed 5 bases from V and 3 bases from J, with 17 bases in between. From germline, CDR1 is SGHAT and CDR2 FQNNGV. The CDR3 is CASSTLRTALYNEQFF. The CDR3 DNA reads as TGTGCCAGCAGCACCTTGCGGACAGCACTCTACAATGAGCAGTTCTTC.

The CDR3 DNA reads TGTGCCAGCTCACACCCAGGCTCCTACGAGCAGTACTTC. Protein product: CASSHPGSYEQYF. The V call is TRBV18, the J call TRBJ2-7; D is unresolved. In germline, CDR1 is KGHSH, CDR2 LQKENI. V was shortened by 4 bases and J by 0 bases, with 7 bases between the two germline ends. CDR3 size: 13 residues.

V and J are TRBV14 and TRBJ2-1, with D maybe TRBD2 (5 bases). The CDR3 has 15 amino acids. Germline assignment: CDR1 SGHDN and CDR2 FVKESK. V was trimmed by 4 bases and J by 5 bases, leaving 15 bases between them. The DNA for the CDR3 is TGTGCCAGCAGCCCCCCGGGAATTGTGGACAATGAGCAGTTCTTC. Translation: CASSPPGIVDNEQFF.

The chain uses TRBV5-1 and TRBJ2-7, with 7 bases aligning to TRBD1. Trimming removed 0 bases from V and 6 bases from J; junction bases left unmatched: 6. CDR1 is SGHRS and CDR2 is YFSETQ in the germline V gene. The CDR3 totals 14 residues. The CDR3 loop is CASSLEGAVGEQYF. In DNA form, the CDR3 reads TGCGCCAGCAGCTTGGAGGGGGCGGTCGGCGAGCAGTACTTC.